Reported below is one T cell receptor beta chain. The data were taken from a study of T cell changes during pregnancy in multiple sclerosis. Generated by immunoSEQ multiplex PCR, the TCRdb table keeps only in-frame clones and is missing some. The data show roughly 51,000 clones, approximately 94% seen once. The CDR3 consists of 12 residues. CDR1 is SNHLY, CDR2 FYNNEI, per germline. The V end was cut by 6 bases, the J end by 4 bases, with 7 bases between. The specimen was CD8+ T cells from peripheral blood mononuclear cells, collected before pregnancy. The chain couples TRBV2 to TRBJ2-1; maybe TRBD2 (5 bases). The TCR was taken from a female donor with multiple sclerosis, enrolled in a pregnancy study. This CDR3 is CASRGSYNEQFF. The CDR3 DNA sequence: TGTGCCAGCAGGGGGAGTTACAATGAGCAGTTCTTC.